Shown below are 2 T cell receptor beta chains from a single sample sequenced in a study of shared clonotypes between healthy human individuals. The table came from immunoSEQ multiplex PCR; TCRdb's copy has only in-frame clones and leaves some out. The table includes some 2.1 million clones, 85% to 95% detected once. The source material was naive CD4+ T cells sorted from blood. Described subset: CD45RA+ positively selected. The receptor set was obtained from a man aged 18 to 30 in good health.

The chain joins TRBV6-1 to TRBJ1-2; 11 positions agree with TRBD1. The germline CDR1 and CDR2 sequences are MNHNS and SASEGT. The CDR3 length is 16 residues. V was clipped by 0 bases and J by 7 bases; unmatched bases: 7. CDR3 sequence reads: CASSEAWTGGVSGYTF. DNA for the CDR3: TGTGCCAGCAGTGAAGCGTGGACAGGGGGCGTCTCTGGCTACACCTTC.

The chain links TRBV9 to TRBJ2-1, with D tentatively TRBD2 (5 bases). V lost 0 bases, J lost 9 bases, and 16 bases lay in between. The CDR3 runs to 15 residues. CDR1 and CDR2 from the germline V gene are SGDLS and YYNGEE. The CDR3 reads CASSVESRRTGEQFF. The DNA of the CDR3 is TGTGCCAGCAGCGTAGAGTCCCGACGGACTGGTGAGCAGTTCTTC.